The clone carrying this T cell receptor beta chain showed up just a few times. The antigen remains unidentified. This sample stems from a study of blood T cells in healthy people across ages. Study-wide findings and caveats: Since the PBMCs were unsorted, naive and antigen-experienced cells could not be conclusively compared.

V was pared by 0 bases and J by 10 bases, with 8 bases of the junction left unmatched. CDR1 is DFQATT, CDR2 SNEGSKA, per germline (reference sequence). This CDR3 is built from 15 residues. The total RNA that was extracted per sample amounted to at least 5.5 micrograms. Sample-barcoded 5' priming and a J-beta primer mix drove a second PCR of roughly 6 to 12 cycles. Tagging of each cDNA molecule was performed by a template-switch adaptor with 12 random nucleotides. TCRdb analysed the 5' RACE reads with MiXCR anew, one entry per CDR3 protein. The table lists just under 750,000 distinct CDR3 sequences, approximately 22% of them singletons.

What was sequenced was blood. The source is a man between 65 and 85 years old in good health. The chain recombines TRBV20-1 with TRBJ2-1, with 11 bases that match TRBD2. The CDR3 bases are TGCAGTGCTAGAGATTTTACTAGCGGGAGAAAAGAGCAGTTCTTC. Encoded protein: CSARDFTSGRKEQFF.